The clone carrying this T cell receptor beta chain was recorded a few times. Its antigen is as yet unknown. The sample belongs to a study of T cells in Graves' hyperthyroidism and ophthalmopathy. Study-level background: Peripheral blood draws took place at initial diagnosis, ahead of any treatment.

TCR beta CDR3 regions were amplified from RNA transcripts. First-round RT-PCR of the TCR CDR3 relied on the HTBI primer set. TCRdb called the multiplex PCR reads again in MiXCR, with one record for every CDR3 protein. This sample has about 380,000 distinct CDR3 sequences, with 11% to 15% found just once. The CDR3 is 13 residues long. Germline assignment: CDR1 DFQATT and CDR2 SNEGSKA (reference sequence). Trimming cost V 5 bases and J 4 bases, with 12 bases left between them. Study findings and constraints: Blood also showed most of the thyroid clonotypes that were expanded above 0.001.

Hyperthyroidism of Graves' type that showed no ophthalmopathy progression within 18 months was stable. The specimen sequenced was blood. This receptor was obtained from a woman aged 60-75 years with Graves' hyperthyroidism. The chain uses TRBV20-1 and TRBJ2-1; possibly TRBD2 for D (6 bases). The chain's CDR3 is CSAYRTIYNEQFF. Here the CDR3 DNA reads TGCAGTGCTTACCGGACTATATACAATGAGCAGTTCTTC.